This TCR beta chain was recovered during a study of blood T cell repertoires in COVID-19. Trimming removed 3 bases at V and 8 bases at J, with 2 bases between. The CDR3 is made up of 9 amino acids. In germline, CDR1 is SQVTM, CDR2 ANQGSEA. The data were produced by immunoSEQ multiplex PCR, yet TCRdb's version contains in-frame clones alone and is incomplete. The sample records tens of thousands of clones, roughly 87% being singletons. The genes are TRBV29-1 and TRBJ2-1; D remains ambiguous. Material: peripheral blood. The origin of this receptor is a man older than 75 in a cohort sampled during active COVID-19. The CDR3 here is CSVDDEQFF. As DNA, the CDR3 is TGCAGCGTTGACGATGAGCAGTTCTTC.